Below are 7 T cell receptor beta chains sequenced from a single sample in a study of response to subunit inactivated influenza vaccine. TCRdb fed the RT-PCR reads into MiXCR, producing one record per CDR3 protein. This sample has more than 550,000 distinct CDR3 sequences, with about 10% found just once. Specimen: PBMCs from blood, collected on the day of vaccination. These receptors came from a man between 50 and 59 years old who received an inactivated influenza vaccine.

This clonotype was counted between two and nine times. This chain uses TRBV18 with TRBJ2-1; 7 bases are shared with TRBD2. The CDR3 contains 18 residues. V lost 2 bases to trimming and J lost 0 bases; unmatched junction nucleotides: 10. The germline V gene encodes CDR1 KGHSH and CDR2 LQKENI. The CDR3 coding sequence is TGTGCCAGCTCACCAACCCCGGGGAGGGCATACTCCTACAATGAGCAGTTCTTC. Its translation is CASSPTPGRAYSYNEQFF.

V gene TRBV28 combines with J gene TRBJ2-1; 9 positions match TRBD1. After removal of 5 bases from V and 9 bases from J, the junction contained 8 bases not matched to a gene. This CDR3 spans 14 amino acids. Germline V gives CDR1 MDHEN, CDR2 SYDVKM. CDR3 coding DNA: TGTGCCAGCAGTCGGGACAGGGAATTAGCTGAGCAGTTCTTC. Translated, it gives CASSRDRELAEQFF. Full variable domain (missing parts from reference TRBV28 and TRBJ2-1): DVKVTQSSRYLVKRTGEKVFLECVQDMDHENMFWYRQDPGLGLRLIYFSYDVKMKEKGDIPEGYSVSREKKERFSLILESASTNQTSMYLCASSRDRELAEQFFGPGTRLTVL.

The chain has TRBV29-1 and TRBJ2-5; 10 nucleotides align to TRBD1. Per the germline V gene, CDR1 is SQVTM and CDR2 is ANQGSEA. This CDR3 region has 13 residues. With V trimmed by 6 bases and J by 5 bases, 6 bases remained unmatched. Here the CDR3 reads CSVDRGHWETQYF. The CDR3 DNA reads as TGCAGCGTCGACAGGGGGCATTGGGAGACCCAGTACTTC.

Only a few counts were recorded for this clonotype. V gene TRBV3-1 combines with J gene TRBJ2-7; D may match TRBD1 or TRBD2 (5 bases each). Trimming pared 4 bases from V and 2 bases from J, leaving 9 bases between. This CDR3 has 13 amino acids. Per germline, CDR1 LGHDT and CDR2 YNNKEL (reference sequence). Here the CDR3 reads CASSPVGAYEQYF. DNA for the CDR3: TGTGCCAGCAGCCCTGTGGGGGCCTACGAGCAGTACTTC.

Ten or more counts support this clonotype. This chain links TRBV5-1 with TRBJ2-1; D unclear. V shed 0 bases and J shed 4 bases, with 8 bases lying between them. Germline lookup yields CDR1 SGHRS and CDR2 YFSETQ. This CDR3 contains 14 residues. The CDR3 bases are TGCGCCAGCAGCTTGGGACAAGTATACAATGAGCAGTTCTTC. It specifies CASSLGQVYNEQFF.

The CDR3 DNA reads as TGTGCCAGCAGCTTAGTGTGGGACGTAAAAAAAGATACGCAGTATTTT. Its translation: CASSLVWDVKKDTQYF. This chain connects TRBV7-2 to TRBJ2-3; the D gene could be TRBD1 or TRBD2 (5 bases each). The CDR3 loop spans 16 amino acids. V gave up 1 base and J gave up 5 bases, with 16 bases separating them. Germline loops: CDR1 SGHTA, CDR2 FQGNSA. Complete variable domain (other parts from reference TRBV7-2 and TRBJ2-3): GAGVSQSPSNKVTEKGKDVELRCDPISGHTALYWYRQSLGQGLEFLIYFQGNSAPDKSGLPSDRFSAERTGGSVSTLTIQRTQQEDSAVYLCASSLVWDVKKDTQYFGPGTRLTVL.

As regards this clonotype: A read error may be the cause here, since a much bigger clone is one base away. This chain connects TRBV29-1 to TRBJ1-4; no clear D gene. Germline V CDR1 and CDR2: SQVTM, ANQGSEA. Between the trimmed V and J ends, which lost 6 bases and 5 bases, there was a span of 10 bases. The CDR3 covers 12 residues. The CDR3 DNA sequence: TGCAGCGTGAATACCAGAAATGAAAAACTGTTTTTT. It is translated as CSVNTRNEKLFF.